This entry features one T cell receptor beta chain sequence. Sequenced by immunoSEQ multiplex PCR; TCRdb stores in-frame clones only, minus some. Counted here are 65,000 to 95,000 clones, roughly 86% occurring once; the ten biggest clones make up 20% to 25%. This entry comes from a study of control samples from healthy donors and cancer patients. The V gene lost 1 base and the J gene lost 6 bases, with 6 bases spanning the gap. The germline CDR1 and CDR2 sequences are SGDLS and YYNGEE. The length of the CDR3 is 12 residues. This TCR was sampled from a man aged 50 or older in good health. V gene TRBV9 combines with J gene TRBJ2-3; no reliable D call. Specimen: blood. The CDR3: CASSVQTDTQYF. Here the CDR3 DNA reads TGTGCCAGCAGCGTACAGACGGATACGCAGTATTTT.